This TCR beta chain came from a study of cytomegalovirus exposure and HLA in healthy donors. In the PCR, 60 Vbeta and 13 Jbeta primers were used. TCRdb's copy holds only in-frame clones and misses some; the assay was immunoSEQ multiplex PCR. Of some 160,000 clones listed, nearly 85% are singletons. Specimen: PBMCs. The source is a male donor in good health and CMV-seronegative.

CDR3 DNA: TGTGCCAGTAGTTCCGGACAGGGGCTAGCCTACGAGCAGTACTTC. This gives the protein CASSSGQGLAYEQYF. V usage is TRBV19 and J usage is TRBJ2-7; 9 positions match TRBD1. After removal of 5 bases from V and 2 bases from J, the junction contained 7 bases not matched to a gene. The CDR3 is 15 residues long. CDR1 and CDR2 from the germline V gene are LNHDA and SQIVND (reference sequence).